These T cell receptor beta chains were read from a single sample in a study of blood T cell repertoires in COVID-19. Libraries were prepared by immunoSEQ multiplex PCR; TCRdb keeps only in-frame clonotypes and omits some of them. The table shows 250,000 to 300,000 clones, with over 75% occurring only once. Sequencing used peripheral blood. These receptors all stem from a man aged 45-60 years with active or convalescent COVID-19. Each CDR3 is given with its conserved first and last residue. Each record gives: clone size, V gene, J gene, D gene, CDR3 DNA, CDR3 protein. A D gene is named only where the DNA matches it firmly. Clone size is shown for a subset of rows, as once, few, many or a class of expanded clone.

once	TRBV10-1	TRBJ1-4	NA	TGCGCCAGCAGTGCCCACAGAGAAAAACTGTTTTTT	CASSAHREKLFF
NA	TRBV5-1	TRBJ1-2	TRBD1	TGCGCCAGCAGCACGACAGGGGTTAACGGCTACACCTTC	CASSTTGVNGYTF
few	TRBV5-5	TRBJ1-1	TRBD1	TGTGCCAGCAGCTTGGAGTGGACAGGGGGTGGAATGAACACTGAAGCTTTCTTT	CASSLEWTGGGMNTEAFF
NA	TRBV19	TRBJ1-1	NA	TGTGCCAGTAGGAGGGCCACACTGAACACTGAAGCTTTCTTT	CASRRATLNTEAFF
NA	TRBV25-1	TRBJ2-5	NA	TGTGCCAGCAGTGAAATCTCCCAAGAGACCCAGTACTTC	CASSEISQETQYF
once	TRBV27	TRBJ1-2	TRBD1	TGTGCCAGCAGTTCAGGACAGGATGGCTACACCTTC	CASSSGQDGYTF
NA	TRBV29-1	TRBJ2-1	NA	TGCAGCGTTCAAGACAGTCGTGAGCAGTTCTTC	CSVQDSREQFF
NA	TRBV28	TRBJ1-5	NA	TGTGCCAGCAAGACTCCTCACCCCTCCTGGCCCCAGCATTTT	CASKTPHPSWPQHF
once	TRBV10-3	TRBJ2-5	TRBD2	TGTGCCATCAGTGAGTCGAGTCTAGCGGGAGAAGAGACCCAGTACTTC	CAISESSLAGEETQYF
NA	TRBV3-1/TRBV3-2	TRBJ2-2	NA	TGTGCCAGCAGCCAAACCCGCGGCGGGGAGCTGTTTTTT	CASSQTRGGELFF
medium-sized	TRBV7-2	TRBJ2-1	TRBD2	TGTGCCAGCAGCCCTCCGGGTAGCGGGAGAATCGATGAGCAGTTCTTC	CASSPPGSGRIDEQFF
NA	TRBV12-3/TRBV12-4	TRBJ2-5	TRBD1	TGTGCCAGCAGCTCCGGGACAGAAGAGACCCAGTACTTC	CASSSGTEETQYF
NA	TRBV4-3	TRBJ2-3	TRBD1	TGCGCCAGCAGGGGCACCGGGACAGGGGACGATACGCAGTATTTT	CASRGTGTGDDTQYF
NA	TRBV5-1	TRBJ2-3	TRBD2	TGCGCCAGCAGCTTGATTCGCGGGAGAAACACAGATACGCAGTATTTT	CASSLIRGRNTDTQYF
NA	TRBV4-2	TRBJ1-6	NA	TGTGCCAGCAGCCAAGATGACGGGACACCCCTCCACTTT	CASSQDDGTPLHF
NA	TRBV5-6	TRBJ2-4	NA	TGTGCCAGCAGCTTGGAGTACGGGAGGGGGCAAAACATTCAGTACTTC	CASSLEYGRGQNIQYF